The clone carrying this T cell receptor (beta chain) was picked up many times. No antigen is known for it. The source of the sample is a study of regulatory T cells in long-lasting Graves disease. The V gene's germline CDR1 is SGHVS and CDR2 FQNEAQ. The germline V and J ends were trimmed by 2 bases and 9 bases, with 14 bases remaining between them. The CDR3 extends over 14 amino acids. Study-level points and caveats: Under persistent disease, TRBV28, TRBJ1-2 and TRBJ2-5 were used preferentially.

Time point of the sample: newly diagnosed GD, antithyroid drugs for less than 3 months. With RNA extracted from PBMCs as input, the TCR library was made. Both iRepertoire HTBI primers and Arm-PCR of CDR3 regions were used to build the TCR beta libraries. Using its own MiXCR run on the multiplex PCR reads, TCRdb lists one record per CDR3 protein. The profile covers some 340,000 distinct CDR3 sequences, with roughly 10% appearing a single time and approximately 17% taken by the ten largest. These same data were also listed under a study on T cells in Graves' hyperthyroidism and ophthalmopathy. From that second work: Researchers report that a 13 V-J model separated ophthalmopathy from stable hyperthyroidism.

The chain links TRBV7-8 to TRBJ2-1; D call uncertain. The clonotype originates from a woman aged 18-35 years with Graves disease. The input for sequencing was peripheral blood mononuclear cells (PBMCs), taken at new diagnosis, from a patient treated with antithyroid drugs. CDR3 protein: CASSLYFPSLEQFF. The CDR3 DNA is TGTGCCAGCAGCTTATATTTCCCTAGTCTTGAGCAGTTCTTC.